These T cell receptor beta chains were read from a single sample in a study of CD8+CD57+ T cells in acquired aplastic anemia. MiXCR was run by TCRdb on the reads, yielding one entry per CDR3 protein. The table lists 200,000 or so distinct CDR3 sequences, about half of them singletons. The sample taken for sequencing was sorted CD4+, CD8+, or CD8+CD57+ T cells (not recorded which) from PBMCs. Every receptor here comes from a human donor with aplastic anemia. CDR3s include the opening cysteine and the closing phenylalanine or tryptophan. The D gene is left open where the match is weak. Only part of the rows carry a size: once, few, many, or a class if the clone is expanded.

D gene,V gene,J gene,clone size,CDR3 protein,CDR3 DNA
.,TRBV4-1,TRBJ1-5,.,CASSQDRASGSNQPQHF,TGCGCCAGCAGCCAAGATCGGGCTAGCGGTAGCAATCAGCCCCAGCATTTT
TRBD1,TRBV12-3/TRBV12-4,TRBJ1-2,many,CASSETGGIAYGYTF,TGTGCCAGCAGTGAGACAGGGGGCATCGCCTATGGCTACACCTTC
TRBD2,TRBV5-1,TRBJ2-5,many,CASSLLAGGQETQYF,TGCGCCAGCAGCTTGTTAGCGGGGGGCCAAGAGACCCAGTACTTC
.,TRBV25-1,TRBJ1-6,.,CASSRAGVGSPLHF,TGTGCCAGCAGTAGGGCGGGGGTGGGATCACCCCTCCACTTT
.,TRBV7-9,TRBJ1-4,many,CASSAGLSNEKLFF,TGTGCCAGCAGCGCAGGGTTATCTAATGAAAAACTGTTTTTT
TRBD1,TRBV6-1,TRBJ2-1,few,CASSAVDRSSYNEQFF,TGTGCCAGCAGTGCCGTGGACAGGAGCTCCTACAATGAGCAGTTCTTC
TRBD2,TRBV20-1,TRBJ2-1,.,CSARRLAGVRNEQFF,TGCAGTGCTAGGAGACTAGCGGGGGTCAGGAATGAGCAGTTCTTC
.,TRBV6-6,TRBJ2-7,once,CASTGFGFYEQYF,TGTGCCAGCACAGGTTTCGGGTTCTACGAGCAGTACTTC
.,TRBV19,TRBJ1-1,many,CASSTWGPNTEAFF,TGTGCCAGTAGTACATGGGGACCAAACACTGAAGCTTTCTTT
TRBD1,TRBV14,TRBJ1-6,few,CASSLIGQGNSPLHF,TGTGCCAGCAGCCTCATAGGACAGGGTAATTCACCCCTCCACTTT
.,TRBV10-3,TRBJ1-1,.,CAISDHGQLNTEAFF,TGTGCCATCAGTGACCACGGACAGCTGAACACTGAAGCTTTCTTT
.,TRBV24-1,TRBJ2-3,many,CATSDPKQGPDTQYF,TGTGCCACCAGTGATCCAAAACAGGGTCCGGATACGCAGTATTTT
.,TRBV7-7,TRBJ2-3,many,CASSLTGLYTDTQYF,TGTGCCAGCAGCTTAACGGGACTCTACACAGATACGCAGTATTTT
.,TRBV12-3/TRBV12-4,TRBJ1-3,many,CASSLPPSDTIYF,TGTGCCAGCAGTTTACCCCCAAGTGACACCATATATTTT
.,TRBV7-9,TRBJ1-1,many,CASSSPSLGTEAFF,TGTGCCAGCAGCTCCCCCAGTTTGGGCACTGAAGCTTTCTTT
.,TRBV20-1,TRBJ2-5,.,CSASKPRYRGGSETQYF,TGCAGTGCTAGTAAGCCTAGGTATAGGGGGGGTTCAGAGACCCAGTACTTC
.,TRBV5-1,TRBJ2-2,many,CASSLGASNTGELFF,TGCGCCAGCAGCTTGGGGGCCAGTAATACCGGGGAGCTGTTTTTT
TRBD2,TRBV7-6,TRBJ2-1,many,CASSVTSGGANEQFF,TGTGCCAGCAGCGTGACTAGCGGGGGGGCCAATGAGCAGTTCTTC
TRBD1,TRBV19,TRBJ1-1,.,CASSTQETGPAFF,TGTGCCAGTAGTACTCAGGAGACAGGGCCAGCTTTCTTT
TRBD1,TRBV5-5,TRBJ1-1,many,CASSPIQGQGLGAFF,TGTGCCAGCAGCCCGATCCAGGGACAGGGGCTGGGAGCTTTCTTT
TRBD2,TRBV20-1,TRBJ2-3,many,CSVLAGDTDTQYF,TGCAGTGTTTTAGCGGGGGACACAGATACGCAGTATTTT
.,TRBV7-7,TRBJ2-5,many,CASSPVLNQETQYF,TGTGCCAGCAGCCCCGTACTGAACCAAGAGACCCAGTACTTC
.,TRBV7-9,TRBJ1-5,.,CASSLGAALNQPQHF,TGTGCCAGCAGCTTGGGGGCAGCACTCAATCAGCCCCAGCATTTT
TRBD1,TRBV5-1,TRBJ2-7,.,CASSLADGTTGGEITYEQYF,TGCGCCAGCAGCTTGGCCGATGGTACGACAGGGGGCGAGATTACCTACGAGCAGTACTTC
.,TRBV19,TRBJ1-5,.,CASSIGQFSNQPQHF,TGTGCCAGCAGTATCGGACAGTTTTCCAATCAGCCCCAGCATTTT
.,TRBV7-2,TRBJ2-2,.,CASSLEAGTASGELFF,TGTGCCAGCAGCTTAGAGGCGGGGACAGCCAGCGGGGAGCTGTTTTTT
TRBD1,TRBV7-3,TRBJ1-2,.,CASSPGTGGGYGYTF,TGTGCCAGCAGCCCCGGGACAGGGGGCGGCTATGGCTACACCTTC
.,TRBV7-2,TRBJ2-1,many,CASSSRRVNEQFF,TGTGCCAGCAGCTCCCGTCGGGTCAATGAGCAGTTCTTC
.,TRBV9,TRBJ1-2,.,CASSSPGGRNYGYTF,TGTGCCAGCAGCTCACCGGGGGGGCGAAACTATGGCTACACCTTC
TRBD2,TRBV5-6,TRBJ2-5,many,CASSLEIAGVKETQYF,TGTGCCAGCAGCTTGGAGATAGCGGGGGTAAAAGAGACCCAGTACTTC
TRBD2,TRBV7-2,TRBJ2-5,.,CASSLGDYPGETQYF,TGTGCCAGCAGCTTGGGGGACTATCCCGGGGAGACCCAGTACTTC
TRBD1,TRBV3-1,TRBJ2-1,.,CASSPPGQEIYEQFF,TGTGCCAGCAGCCCTCCGGGACAGGAGATCTATGAGCAGTTCTTC
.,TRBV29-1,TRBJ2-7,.,CSVEFPSSSYEQYF,TGCAGCGTTGAGTTCCCATCCAGCTCCTACGAGCAGTACTTC
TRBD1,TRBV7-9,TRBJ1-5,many,CASSEGQGASVASNQPQHF,TGTGCCAGCAGCGAAGGACAGGGGGCGTCTGTGGCTAGCAATCAGCCCCAGCATTTT
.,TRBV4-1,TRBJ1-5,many,CASSHVAAGDRSNQPQHF,TGCGCCAGCAGCCATGTGGCGGCAGGGGATAGAAGCAATCAGCCCCAGCATTTT
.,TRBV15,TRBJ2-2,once,CATSRDRYTGELFF,TGTGCCACCAGCAGAGACCGTTACACCGGGGAGCTGTTTTTT
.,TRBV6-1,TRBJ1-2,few,CASSEKGEIGYGYTF,TGTGCCAGCAGTGAAAAGGGGGAGATAGGGTATGGCTACACCTTC
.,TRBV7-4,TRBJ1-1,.,CASSEPEVMNTEAFF,TGTGCCAGCAGCGAACCTGAGGTGATGAACACTGAAGCTTTCTTT
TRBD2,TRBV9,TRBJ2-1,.,CASSVQGTSGGYNEQFF,TGTGCCAGCAGCGTGCAGGGTACTAGCGGGGGCTACAATGAGCAGTTCTTC
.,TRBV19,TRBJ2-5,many,CASKWRGTQYF,TGTGCCAGTAAGTGGCGAGGGACCCAGTACTTC
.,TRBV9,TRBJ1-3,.,CASSAPTGNTIYF,TGTGCCAGCAGCGCCCCGACAGGAAACACCATATATTTT
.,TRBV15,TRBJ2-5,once,CATSPTALETQYF,TGTGCCACCAGTCCGACTGCCCTGGAGACCCAGTACTTC
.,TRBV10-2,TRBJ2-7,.,CASSFTAERSSYEQYF,TGCGCCAGCAGTTTCACAGCCGAAAGGAGCTCCTACGAGCAGTACTTC
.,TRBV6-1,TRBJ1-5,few,CASSEGAESNQPQHF,TGTGCCAGCAGTGAAGGGGCCGAGAGCAATCAGCCCCAGCATTTT
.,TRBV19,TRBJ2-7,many,CASRYGVGYEQYF,TGTGCCAGTAGGTACGGGGTGGGGTACGAGCAGTACTTC
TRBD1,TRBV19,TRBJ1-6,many,CASSIQTGDNSPLHF,TGTGCCAGTAGTATACAGACAGGGGATAATTCACCCCTCCACTTT
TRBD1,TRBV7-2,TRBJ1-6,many,CASSQQGTGTPLHF,TGTGCCAGCAGCCAACAGGGGACTGGGACCCCCCTCCACTTT
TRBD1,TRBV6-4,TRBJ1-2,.,CATSPGQDYGYTF,TGTGCCACCAGCCCGGGACAGGACTATGGCTACACCTTC
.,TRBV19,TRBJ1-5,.,CASSNGQPQHF,TGTGCCAGTAGTAACGGTCAGCCCCAGCATTTT
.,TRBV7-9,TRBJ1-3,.,CASSVETPRDTIYF,TGTGCCAGCAGCGTCGAGACACCGAGAGACACCATATATTTT
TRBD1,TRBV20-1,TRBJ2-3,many,CSAREGQARDTQYF,TGCAGTGCTAGAGAGGGACAGGCCAGGGATACGCAGTATTTT
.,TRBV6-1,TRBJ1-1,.,CASAAAENTEAFF,TGTGCCAGCGCTGCGGCGGAGAACACTGAAGCTTTCTTT
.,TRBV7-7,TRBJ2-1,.,CASSLSPGDLVVEQFF,TGTGCTAGCAGCTTAAGTCCAGGGGACCTAGTGGTTGAGCAGTTCTTC
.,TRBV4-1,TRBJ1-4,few,CASSAGRAATNEKLFF,TGCGCCAGCAGCGCCGGCAGGGCCGCAACTAATGAAAAACTGTTTTTT
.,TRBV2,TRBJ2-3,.,CASSEKGGGNTQYF,TGCGCCAGCAGTGAGAAGGGGGGAGGAAATACGCAGTATTTT
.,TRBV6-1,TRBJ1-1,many,CASSETRLLRMNTEAFF,TGTGCCAGCAGTGAAACGCGATTACTACGCATGAACACTGAAGCTTTCTTT
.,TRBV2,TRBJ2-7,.,CASTERADSYEQYF,TGTGCCAGCACCGAACGAGCGGATTCCTACGAGCAGTACTTC